Below are 32 T cell receptor beta chains sequenced from a single sample in a study of shared clonotypes between healthy human individuals. Clones were read by immunoSEQ multiplex PCR, and TCRdb kept only the in-frame ones, dropping some. Among some 2,400,000 clones listed, approximately 94% were seen once. The sequencing sample was made of naive CD4+ T cells sorted from blood. Noted subset: CD45RA+ positively selected. These TCRs come from a young man in good health.

The chain couples TRBV5-1 to TRBJ2-7, with no clear D. This CDR3 contains 14 residues. V was trimmed by 5 bases and J by 3 bases, leaving 15 bases between them. Germline V gene lookup returns CDR1 SGHRS and CDR2 YFSETQ. The CDR3 sequence: CASSPYSSSYEQYF. The CDR3 coding sequence is TGCGCCAGCAGTCCTTACAGTAGTAGCTACGAGCAGTACTTC.

This rearrangement joins TRBV15 to TRBJ2-1; 13 bases line up with TRBD2. Trimming cost V 3 bases and J 1 base; bases outside gene matches: 9. The CDR3 has 19 residues. In germline, CDR1 is LNHNV, CDR2 YYDKDF (reference sequence). The CDR3 sequence: CATSSAGLAGPYSYNEQFF. CDR3 bases: TGTGCCACCAGCAGTGCGGGACTAGCGGGGCCCTATTCCTACAATGAGCAGTTCTTC.

CDR3 coding DNA: TGTGCCAGCAGTGAGGAGACAGTTCAAGAGACCCAGTACTTC. This gives the protein CASSEETVQETQYF. J is TRBJ2-5 and V is TRBV6-1, with D tentatively TRBD1 (5 bases). This CDR3 is built from 14 residues. Deletions cut 3 bases from V and 2 bases from J, with 10 bases between. Germline-derived CDR1 and CDR2 are MNHNS and SASEGT.

The V and J genes are TRBV25-1 and TRBJ2-7; possibly TRBD1 or TRBD2 for D (5 bases each). Germline V lookup: CDR1 MGHDK, CDR2 SYGVNS. Trimming removed 2 bases at V and 0 bases at J, with 8 bases between. This CDR3 is 14 amino acids long. The CDR3, as DNA: TGTGCCAGCAGTGAAGGGGGAAGCTCCTACGAGCAGTACTTC. Its protein product is CASSEGGSSYEQYF.

This chain joins TRBV6-1 and TRBJ2-7; either TRBD1 or TRBD2 may supply D (5 bases each). The ends were cut back, 8 bases at V and 0 bases at J, with 14 bases in the middle. The length of the CDR3 is 14 residues. Germline CDR1 is MNHNS and CDR2 is SASEGT. CDR3 residues: CASFPGRDSYEQYF. CDR3 sequence (DNA): TGTGCCAGCTTCCCGGGACGGGACTCCTACGAGCAGTACTTC.

The chain joins TRBV2 to TRBJ2-3; D ambiguous. Trimming pared 3 bases from V and 4 bases from J, leaving 17 bases between. Germline values: CDR1 SNHLY, CDR2 FYNNEI. The CDR3 spans 16 residues. The CDR3 here is CASSDDRGVLADTQYF. DNA of the CDR3: TGTGCCAGCAGTGACGACCGTGGGGTTTTGGCAGATACGCAGTATTTT.

The chain carries TRBV10-3 and TRBJ2-3; no definite D call. The CDR3 runs to 14 residues. The V gene lost 2 bases and the J gene lost 6 bases, with 12 bases spanning the gap. Germline V lookup: CDR1 ENHRY, CDR2 SYGVKD. The CDR3, as DNA: TGTGCCATCAGTGAGACTCCTGCATCGGATACGCAGTATTTT. Amino acid sequence: CAISETPASDTQYF.

The chain couples TRBV30 to TRBJ2-3, with 8 bases fitting TRBD2. The CDR3 runs 16 residues. Trimming took 5 bases from V and 4 from J; bases not matched to a gene: 14. Germline V gene lookup returns CDR1 GTSNPN and CDR2 SVGIG (reference sequence). The CDR3 DNA reads as TGTGCCTGGGGGCCGGGCCGGGCGGGAGGCGCAGATACGCAGTATTTT. Translation gives CAWGPGRAGGADTQYF.

The chain carries TRBV7-2 and TRBJ2-2, with TRBD1 identical over 8 bases. Germline V gene sequence: CDR1 SGHTA, CDR2 FQGNSA. This CDR3 contains 14 residues. Unmatched junction bases numbered 5, after V lost 6 bases and J lost 5 bases. CDR3 protein: CASRLTGVTGELFF. For the CDR3, the DNA is TGTGCCAGCAGGTTGACAGGGGTAACCGGGGAGCTGTTTTTT.

The rearrangement uses TRBV5-1 and TRBJ2-3; TRBD1 might be the D (6 bases). The CDR3 length is 15 residues. Germline CDR1 reads SGHRS; CDR2 reads YFSETQ. V was pared by 0 bases and J by 2 bases, with 10 bases between. The DNA of the CDR3 is TGCGCCAGCAGCTTGGGGGGGCGCGTCACAGATACGCAGTATTTT. This translates into CASSLGGRVTDTQYF.

A word on this clone: Within the sample, other DNA sequences also encode this same CDR3. The chain combines TRBV18 with TRBJ1-5, with D maybe TRBD1 (5 bases). The CDR3 totals 15 residues. V was trimmed by 4 bases and J by 2 bases, leaving 12 bases between them. The V gene's germline CDR1 is KGHSH and CDR2 LQKENI. As DNA, the CDR3 is TGTGCCAGCTCACAGGGGCCGGCTGGCAATCAGCCCCAGCATTTT. This sequence encodes CASSQGPAGNQPQHF.

The chain recombines TRBV5-1 with TRBJ1-6; tentative D call: TRBD1 (5 bases). The CDR3 is 13 residues long. CDR1 is SGHRS and CDR2 is YFSETQ in the germline V gene. V lost 1 base and J 8 bases, leaving 7 bases between the germline ends. The CDR3 protein is CASSLKGDSPLHF. As DNA, the CDR3 is TGCGCCAGCAGCTTGAAAGGGGATTCACCCCTCCACTTT.

This chain uses TRBV30 with TRBJ2-7, with TRBD1 as a possible D gene (6 bases). Germline CDR1 reads GTSNPN; CDR2 reads SVGIG (reference sequence). V lost 3 bases and J lost 4, with 10 bases in between. This CDR3 spans 12 amino acids. This CDR3 reads CAWSDRLYEQYF. As DNA, the CDR3 is TGTGCCTGGAGCGACAGGTTATACGAGCAGTACTTC. The full variable domain, its missing parts supplied by reference TRBV30 and TRBJ2-7, is SQTIHQWPATLVQPVGSPLSLECTVEGTSNPNLYWYRQAAGRGLQLLFYSVGIGQISSEVPQNLSASRPQDRQFILSSKKLLLSDSGFYLCAWSDRLYEQYFGPGTRLTVT.

This sequence joins TRBV10-3 and TRBJ2-7, with D possibly matching TRBD2 (6 bases). V was trimmed by 2 bases and J by 6 bases, leaving 8 bases between them. The CDR3 totals 12 residues. CDR1 is ENHRY, CDR2 SYGVKD, per germline. DNA for the CDR3: TGTGCCATCAGTGAGGTGGGGGGCGAGCAGTACTTC. Amino acid sequence: CAISEVGGEQYF.

This clone showed up just once. V usage is TRBV6-5 and J usage is TRBJ2-1; tentative D call: TRBD1 (6 bases). V dropped 7 bases and J dropped 4 bases, with 11 bases sitting between them. The CDR3 runs to 13 residues. The germline CDR1 and CDR2 sequences are MNHEY and SVGAGI. In DNA, the CDR3 is TGTGCCAGCACTAGGGGGTGGTACAATGAGCAGTTCTTC. Residues: CASTRGWYNEQFF.

The V call is TRBV6-1, the J call TRBJ2-3, with D tentatively TRBD1 (6 bases). Germline-derived CDR1 and CDR2 are MNHNS and SASEGT. V was pared by 1 base and J by 8 bases, with 13 bases between. The CDR3 runs to 14 residues. The CDR3: CASSEGTALVTQYF. The CDR3 bases are TGTGCCAGCAGTGAAGGGACAGCCCTAGTTACGCAGTATTTT.

The gene calls are TRBV21-1 and TRBJ2-3; TRBD2 is the table's D call and was not checked against the DNA. TRBV21-1 is described as a pseudogene. This CDR3 is built from 17 residues. The chain's CDR3 is CASSKGGRAPMADTQYF. CDR3 DNA: TGTGCCAGCAGCAAAGGCGGGAGGGCCCCTATGGCAGATACGCAGTATTTT.

The rearrangement joins TRBV9 to TRBJ2-1; D call uncertain. Germline V gene sequence: CDR1 SGDLS, CDR2 YYNGEE. This CDR3 comprises 14 residues. V was shortened by 3 bases and J by 8 bases, with 15 bases between the two germline ends. The CDR3 sequence is CASSAHRAADEQFF. The CDR3 DNA sequence: TGTGCCAGCAGCGCCCACCGCGCCGCAGATGAGCAGTTCTTC.

The count of this clone is one. The V call is TRBV11-2, the J call TRBJ2-5; possible D gene TRBD2, 5 bases. The ends were cut back, 4 bases at V and 4 bases at J, with 10 bases in the middle. CDR3 size: 13 residues. The germline V gene has CDR1 SGHAT and CDR2 FQNNGV. The CDR3: CASSWGDRETQYF. As DNA, the CDR3 is TGTGCCAGCAGCTGGGGAGACCGAGAGACCCAGTACTTC.

The chain's CDR3 is CASSLVSTGYSYEQYF. The CDR3 nucleotides read TGTGCCAGCAGCTTGGTTTCGACAGGGTACTCCTACGAGCAGTACTTC. This chain uses TRBV5-8 with TRBJ2-7, with 7 bases identical to TRBD1. The CDR3 contains 16 residues. Germline V lookup: CDR1 SGHTS, CDR2 YDEGEE. V gave up 0 bases and J gave up 0 bases; unmatched junction bases: 6.

The count of this clone is one. The chain carries TRBV10-3 and TRBJ2-2; 10 bases map to TRBD2. CDR1 is ENHRY, CDR2 SYGVKD, per germline. The ends lost 4 bases at V and 2 bases at J; junction bases unmatched: 1. This CDR3 contains 15 residues. The CDR3 reads CAISGLAGNTGELFF. The DNA of the CDR3 is TGTGCCATCAGTGGACTAGCGGGCAACACCGGGGAGCTGTTTTTT.

The chain joins TRBV4-3 to TRBJ2-5, with 11 nucleotides matching TRBD1. The germline gives CDR1 LGHNA, CDR2 YSLEER. The CDR3 is 16 residues long. After removal of 3 bases from V and 4 bases from J, the junction contained 7 bases not matched to a gene. In DNA, the CDR3 is TGCGCCAGCAGCCAGACCGGGACAGGGGGGCGAGAGACCCAGTACTTC. It codes for CASSQTGTGGRETQYF.

This sequence joins TRBV29-1 and TRBJ2-5; 7 bases match TRBD2. CDR1 and CDR2 (germline): SQVTM, ANQGSEA. The V gene end was trimmed by 3 bases and the J gene end by 2 bases; junction bases not matched to a gene: 21. The CDR3 is 19 amino acids. CDR3: CSVEASGVLPASKQETQYF. The DNA for the CDR3 is TGCAGCGTTGAGGCTAGCGGAGTCCTCCCTGCGAGTAAGCAAGAGACCCAGTACTTC. Filled out from reference TRBV29-1 and TRBJ2-5, the complete variable domain reads SAVISQKPSRDICQRGTSLTIQCQVDSQVTMMFWYRQQPGQSLTLIATANQGSEATYESGFVIDKFPISRPNLTFSTLTVSNMSPEDSSIYLCSVEASGVLPASKQETQYFGPGTRLLVL.

The chain carries TRBV29-1 and TRBJ2-7; a possible D gene is TRBD1 (6 bases). The ends were cut back, 6 bases at V and 5 bases at J, with 17 bases in the middle. This CDR3 contains 13 residues. From germline, CDR1 is SQVTM and CDR2 ANQGSEA. The CDR3: CSVRTDSWDEQYF. CDR3 sequence (DNA): TGCAGCGTCCGCACGGACAGTTGGGACGAGCAGTACTTC.

In DNA, the CDR3 is TGTGCCACGAACCAACTAGCGGGGGTCACAGATACGCAGTATTTT. This codes for CATNQLAGVTDTQYF. This sequence joins TRBV10-3 and TRBJ2-3, with TRBD2 identical over 11 bases. The ends lost 10 bases at V and 2 bases at J; junction bases unmatched: 8. Per germline, CDR1 ENHRY and CDR2 SYGVKD. The CDR3 loop spans 15 amino acids.

The V and J genes are TRBV6-6 and TRBJ1-2; TRBD1 matches 7 bases. V trimming: 7 bases; J trimming: 2 bases; junction bases outside the gene matches: 10. Per germline, CDR1 MNHNY and CDR2 SVGAGI (reference sequence). The CDR3 runs 15 residues. The CDR3 DNA reads TGTGCCAGCACCATACGGGGAGGGGGCAACTATGGCTACACCTTC. Protein: CASTIRGGGNYGYTF.

The V and J genes are TRBV19 and TRBJ1-6; D is unresolved. The germline gives CDR1 LNHDA, CDR2 SQIVND (reference sequence). V was trimmed by 3 bases and J by 5 bases, leaving 8 bases between them. The CDR3 spans 14 residues. CDR3 loop: CASSMVRNNSPLHF. Written as DNA, the CDR3 is TGTGCCAGTAGTATGGTTCGGAATAATTCACCCCTCCACTTT.

A word on this clone: This sample includes further DNA sequences coding for the same CDR3. The chain joins TRBV5-6 to TRBJ2-7, with TRBD1 identical over 7 bases. Germline values: CDR1 SGHDT, CDR2 YYEEEE. V shed 0 bases and J 1 base; nucleotides not matched to a gene: 1. The length of the CDR3 is 14 residues. In DNA form, the CDR3 reads TGTGCCAGCAGCTTGGGACAGGGTTCCTACGAGCAGTACTTC. Its protein is CASSLGQGSYEQYF.

The chain joins TRBV6-6 to TRBJ2-3; no clear D gene. In germline, CDR1 is MNHNY, CDR2 SVGAGI (reference sequence). The CDR3 loop spans 8 amino acids. The V end lost 9 bases, the J end lost 11 bases, and 6 bases lay between the germline ends. The CDR3 DNA sequence: TGTGCCAGTGGGGAGCAGTATTTT. Protein sequence: CASGEQYF.

V and J are TRBV6-4 and TRBJ2-1, with 14 nucleotides matching TRBD2. Germline-derived CDR1 and CDR2 are MRHNA and SNTAGT. Unmatched junction bases numbered 15, after V lost 7 bases and J lost 7 bases. The CDR3 length is 18 residues. CDR3: CASNSPGLAGGWGNEQFF. The CDR3 DNA reads as TGTGCCAGCAACTCACCCGGACTAGCGGGGGGTTGGGGGAATGAGCAGTTCTTC.

The rearrangement links TRBV10-1 to TRBJ2-3; D call uncertain. Germline V gives CDR1 WNHNN, CDR2 SYGVQD (reference sequence). V was clipped by 0 bases and J by 6 bases, with 13 bases between them. There are 15 residues in the CDR3. The CDR3 spells CASSESAPATDTQYF. In nucleotides, the CDR3 is TGCGCCAGCAGTGAGTCGGCGCCCGCGACGGATACGCAGTATTTT.

This clone occurred once. This chain connects TRBV5-1 to TRBJ2-3, with TRBD2 matching over 9 bases. Trimming cost V 5 bases and J 4 bases; bases outside gene matches: 5. CDR3 length: 14 amino acids. Per germline, CDR1 SGHRS and CDR2 YFSETQ. CDR3 region: CASRGSGGPDTQYF. CDR3 DNA sequence: TGCGCCAGCAGAGGTAGCGGGGGCCCAGATACGCAGTATTTT. The variable domain in full, with the rest retrieved from reference TRBV5-1 and TRBJ2-3, is KAGVTQTPRYLIKTRGQQVTLSCSPISGHRSVSWYQQTPGQGLQFLFEYFSETQRNKGNFPGRFSGRQFSNSRSEMNVSTLELGDSALYLCASRGSGGPDTQYFGPGTRLTVL.